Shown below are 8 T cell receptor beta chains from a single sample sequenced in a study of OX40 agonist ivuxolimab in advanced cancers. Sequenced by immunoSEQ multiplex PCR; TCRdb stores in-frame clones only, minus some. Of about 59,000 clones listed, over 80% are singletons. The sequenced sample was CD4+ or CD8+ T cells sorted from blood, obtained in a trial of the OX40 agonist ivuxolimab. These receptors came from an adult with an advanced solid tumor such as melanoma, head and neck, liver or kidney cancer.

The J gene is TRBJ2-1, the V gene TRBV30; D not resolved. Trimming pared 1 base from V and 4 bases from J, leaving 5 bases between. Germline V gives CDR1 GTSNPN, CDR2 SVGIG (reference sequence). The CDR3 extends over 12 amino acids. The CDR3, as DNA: TGTGCCTGGAGTGGGCAGTACAATGAGCAGTTCTTC. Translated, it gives CAWSGQYNEQFF. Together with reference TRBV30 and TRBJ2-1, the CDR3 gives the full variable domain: SQTIHQWPATLVQPVGSPLSLECTVEGTSNPNLYWYRQAAGRGLQLLFYSVGIGQISSEVPQNLSASRPQDRQFILSSKKLLLSDSGFYLCAWSGQYNEQFFGPGTRLTVL.

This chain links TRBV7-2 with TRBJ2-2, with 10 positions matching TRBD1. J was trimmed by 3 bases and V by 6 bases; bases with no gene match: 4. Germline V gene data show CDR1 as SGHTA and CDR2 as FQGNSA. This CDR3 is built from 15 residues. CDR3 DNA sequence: TGTGCCAGCAGACAGACAGGGGGCGACACCGGGGAGCTGTTTTTT. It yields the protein CASRQTGGDTGELFF.

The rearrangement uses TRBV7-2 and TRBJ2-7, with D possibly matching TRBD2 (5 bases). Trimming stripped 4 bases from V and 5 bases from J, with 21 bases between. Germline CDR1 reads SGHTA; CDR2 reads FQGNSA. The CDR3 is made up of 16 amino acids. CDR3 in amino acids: CASSSIPASSFDEQYF. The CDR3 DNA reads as TGTGCCAGCAGCTCCATTCCGGCTAGCTCGTTCGACGAGCAGTACTTC.

Here the CDR3 reads CAISEPSSGNTIYF. CDR3 nucleotides: TGTGCCATCAGTGAGCCCTCGTCTGGAAACACCATATATTTT. The J gene is TRBJ1-3, the V gene TRBV10-3, with D uncertain. Germline V CDR1 and CDR2: ENHRY, SYGVKD. The ends were cut back, 2 bases at V and 1 base at J, with 6 bases in the middle. This CDR3 spans 14 amino acids.

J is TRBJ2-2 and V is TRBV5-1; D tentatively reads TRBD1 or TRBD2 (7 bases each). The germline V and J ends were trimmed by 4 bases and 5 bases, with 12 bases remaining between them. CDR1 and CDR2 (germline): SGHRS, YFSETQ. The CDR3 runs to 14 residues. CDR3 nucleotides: TGCGCCAGCAGCCCCAGGGGGGGAACCGGGGAGCTGTTTTTT. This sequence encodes CASSPRGGTGELFF.

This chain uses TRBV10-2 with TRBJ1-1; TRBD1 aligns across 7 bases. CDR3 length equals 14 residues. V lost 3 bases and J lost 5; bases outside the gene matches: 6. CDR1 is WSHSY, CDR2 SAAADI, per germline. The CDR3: CASSDWQGDTEAFF. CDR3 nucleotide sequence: TGCGCCAGCAGTGACTGGCAGGGGGATACTGAAGCTTTCTTT.

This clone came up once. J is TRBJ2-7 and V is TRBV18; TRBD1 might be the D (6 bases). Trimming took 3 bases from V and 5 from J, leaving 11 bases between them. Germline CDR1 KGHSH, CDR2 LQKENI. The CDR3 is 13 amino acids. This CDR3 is CASSPQGLDEQYF. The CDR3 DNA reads TGTGCCAGCTCACCCCAGGGGCTGGACGAGCAGTACTTC.

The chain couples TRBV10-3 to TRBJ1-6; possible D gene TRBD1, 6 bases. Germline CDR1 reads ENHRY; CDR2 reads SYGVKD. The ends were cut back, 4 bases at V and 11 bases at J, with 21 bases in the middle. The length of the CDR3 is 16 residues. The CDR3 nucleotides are TGTGCCATCAGTGCCCAAACAGGGCCCGCCGGGACACCCCTCCACTTT. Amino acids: CAISAQTGPAGTPLHF.